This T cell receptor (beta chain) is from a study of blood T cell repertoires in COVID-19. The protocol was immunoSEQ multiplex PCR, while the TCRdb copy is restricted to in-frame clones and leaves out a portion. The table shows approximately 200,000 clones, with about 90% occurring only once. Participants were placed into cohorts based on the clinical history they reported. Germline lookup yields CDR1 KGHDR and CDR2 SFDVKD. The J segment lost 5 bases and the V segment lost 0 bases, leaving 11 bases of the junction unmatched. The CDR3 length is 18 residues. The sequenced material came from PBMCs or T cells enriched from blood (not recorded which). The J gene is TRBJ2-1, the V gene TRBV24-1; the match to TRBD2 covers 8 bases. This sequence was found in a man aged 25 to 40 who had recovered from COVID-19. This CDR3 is CATSDLRRGLGKDNEQFF. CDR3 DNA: TGTGCCACCAGTGATTTGCGGCGGGGACTAGGTAAAGACAATGAGCAGTTCTTC.